These 28 T cell receptor beta chains were sequenced from one sample in a study of blood T cells in healthy people across ages (dated by TCRdb to between 2014 and 2017). Libraries were built with 5' RACE. The sample was run on an Illumina HiSeq 2500. A second PCR of about 6 to 11 cycles was performed with a sample-barcoded 5' primer and a J-beta primer mix. TCRdb cleaned the public reads at Q25 with fastp, built clones with MiXCR and kept in-frame beta chains. Entries are consolidated by CDR3 protein sequence, retaining the most common genes and DNA. Across this sample there are about 720,000 distinct CDR3 sequences, with around a fifth seen only once. The ten largest clones add up to 22% of the sample. Specimen: blood. The receptor set was obtained from a man aged 70 or older in good health.

This clonotype was counted between two and nine times. This chain joins TRBV5-1 and TRBJ1-5; 9 nucleotides agree with TRBD1. Germline CDR1 SGHRS, CDR2 YFSETQ. J lost 7 bases, V lost 2 bases, and 4 bases had no gene match. The CDR3 has 14 amino acids. The CDR3 sequence is CASSLTGGEQPQHF. CDR3 coding DNA: TGCGCCAGCAGCTTAACAGGGGGCGAGCAGCCCCAGCATTTT.

The chain couples TRBV11-2 to TRBJ1-2; D is ambiguous. Germline V gene data show CDR1 as SGHAT and CDR2 as FQNNGV. The CDR3 runs 14 residues. V was pared by 5 bases and J by 4 bases, with 14 bases between. The CDR3 is CASSKSDGLYGYTF. The CDR3 DNA reads as TGTGCCAGCAGCAAATCGGACGGACTCTATGGCTACACCTTC.

The chain couples TRBV20-1 to TRBJ2-6; no firm D call. The germline gives CDR1 DFQATT, CDR2 SNEGSKA (reference sequence). The CDR3 loop spans 13 amino acids. V lost 5 bases to trimming and J lost 3 bases, with 8 bases between them. The CDR3 loop is CSAGVYGANVLTF. The CDR3 DNA sequence: TGCAGTGCTGGGGTGTATGGGGCCAACGTCCTGACTTTC.

This clonotype occurred many times. The V call is TRBV7-2, the J call TRBJ2-2; D gene uncertain. CDR1 is SGHTA, CDR2 FQGNSA, per germline. The CDR3 is 14 amino acids. With 1 base removed from V and 3 bases from J, the gap between germline ends came to 6 bases. The CDR3, as DNA: TGTGCCAGCAGCTTAGGGCGAGACACCGGGGAGCTGTTTTTT. It is translated as CASSLGRDTGELFF.

A few counts support this clonotype. The chain's CDR3 is CASSYADMDYEQYF. The CDR3 bases are TGTGCCAGCAGTTACGCGGACATGGACTACGAGCAGTACTTC. The rearrangement uses TRBV6-5 and TRBJ2-1, with D possibly matching TRBD1 (5 bases). The J call may be wrong; the DNA end is better matched by TRBJ2-7. CDR1 and CDR2 (germline): MNHEY, SVGAGI. This CDR3 contains 14 residues.

This chain joins TRBV25-1 and TRBJ2-1; a possible D gene is TRBD2 (5 bases). Germline CDR1 reads MGHDK; CDR2 reads SYGVNS. V gave up 2 bases and J gave up 0 bases, with 11 bases separating them. The CDR3 spans 16 residues. The CDR3 is CASSEGSGSSYNEQFF. The CDR3 bases are TGTGCCAGCAGTGAAGGTTCGGGGAGCTCCTACAATGAGCAGTTCTTC.

This clonotype came up many times. This sequence joins TRBV6-2 or TRBV6-3 and TRBJ2-1; 7 bases agree with TRBD2. This CDR3 is 15 amino acids long. Trimming removed 3 bases from V and 3 bases from J; junction bases left unmatched: 5. CDR1 and CDR2 (germline): MNHEY, SVGEGT. CDR3 DNA sequence: TGTGCCAGCAGTTATTCAGCGGGATTCTACAATGAGCAGTTCTTC. It codes for CASSYSAGFYNEQFF.

The rearrangement links TRBV4-1 to TRBJ1-5; 8 nucleotides agree with TRBD1. V shed 4 bases, J shed 1 base, and the junction held 15 bases outside the gene matches. The CDR3 spans 19 residues. Germline CDR1 reads MGHRA; CDR2 reads YSYEKL. The DNA of the CDR3 is TGCGCCAGCAGCCCAGACAGGGGCCTTACCCCCCAGAGCAATCAGCCCCAGCATTTT. This translates into CASSPDRGLTPQSNQPQHF.

This clonotype was seen many times. The genes are TRBV5-6 and TRBJ2-1; D tentatively fits TRBD1 or TRBD2 (5 bases each). The germline CDR1 and CDR2 sequences are SGHDT and YYEEEE. V lost 3 bases and J lost 13, with 23 bases in between. This CDR3 spans 15 amino acids. DNA for the CDR3: TGTGCCAGCAGCTGGGGTGGACAAATTACTAGGAGTCAGTTCTTC. This codes for CASSWGGQITRSQFF.

CDR3 sequence (DNA): TGCAGCGTTGTAATCAGGGACTCCTACGAGCAGTACTTC. This gives the protein CSVVIRDSYEQYF. V and J are TRBV29-1 and TRBJ2-7; tentative D call: TRBD1 (5 bases). Looked up from germline, CDR1 is SQVTM and CDR2 is ANQGSEA. The CDR3 is 13 residues long. Trimming stripped 4 bases from V and 0 bases from J, with 10 bases between.

This clonotype was picked up a small number of times. The CDR3 does not end in the conserved phenylalanine or tryptophan, so this is likely a read error. This sequence joins TRBV12-3 or TRBV12-4 and TRBJ2-3; possible D gene TRBD1, 6 bases. This CDR3 has 14 residues. Trimming shortened V by 6 bases and J by 6 bases, and 16 bases separated the two germline ends. The CDR3 DNA reads TGTGCCAGCAGCCTAGCAGGGGATGGGGATACGCAGTATCTT. It specifies CASSLAGDGDTQYL.

The rearrangement uses TRBV7-2 and TRBJ1-1; D uncertain. Deletions cut 4 bases from V and 0 bases from J, with 9 bases between. Germline assignment: CDR1 SGHTA and CDR2 FQGNSA. The CDR3 is 14 residues long. DNA of the CDR3: TGTGCCAGCAGCTCCGGGCCCATGAACACTGAAGCTTTCTTT. It is translated as CASSSGPMNTEAFF.

V and J are TRBV19 and TRBJ1-1; possibly TRBD1 for D (6 bases). The CDR3 extends over 16 amino acids. Trimming shortened V by 8 bases and J by 4 bases, and 23 bases separated the two germline ends. From germline, CDR1 is LNHDA and CDR2 SQIVND (reference sequence). Here the CDR3 reads CASQNTHRASSTEAFF. The CDR3 coding sequence is TGTGCCAGTCAGAACACTCACAGGGCTTCGAGCACTGAAGCTTTCTTT.

Ten or more counts support this clonotype. The chain uses TRBV13 and TRBJ2-3; no firm D call. Germline values: CDR1 PRHDT, CDR2 FYEKMQ (reference sequence). This CDR3 spans 14 amino acids. V gave up 6 bases and J gave up 1 base, with 11 bases separating them. CDR3 sequence (DNA): TGTGCCAGCAGAGGTAAGGGCCGCACAGATACGCAGTATTTT. This translates into CASRGKGRTDTQYF.

This clonotype has at least ten counts. V gene TRBV12-3 or TRBV12-4 combines with J gene TRBJ2-7, with 7 bases aligning to TRBD1. With 5 bases clipped from V and 2 bases from J, the junction kept 6 bases outside the gene matches. There are 14 residues in the CDR3. The CDR3 here is CASSGDSGAYEQYF. The CDR3 region has the DNA TGTGCCAGCAGTGGGGACAGCGGAGCCTACGAGCAGTACTTC.

The chain joins TRBV27 to TRBJ1-1; TRBD1 matches 7 bases. The CDR3 loop spans 15 amino acids. Germline V CDR1 and CDR2: MNHEY, SMNVEV (reference sequence). V trimming: 3 bases; J trimming: 3 bases; junction bases outside the gene matches: 7. The CDR3 sequence: CASSFNPQGYTEAFF. CDR3 coding DNA: TGTGCCAGCAGTTTCAACCCACAGGGGTACACTGAAGCTTTCTTT.

This chain uses TRBV7-6 with TRBJ1-6; TRBD1 matches at 8 bases. V dropped 1 base and J dropped 4; count of bases not matched to a gene: 3. The CDR3 has 16 amino acids. Germline lookup yields CDR1 SGHVS and CDR2 FNYEAQ. Here the CDR3 DNA reads TGTGCCAGCAGCTTAGAACGGACAGGGTATAATTCACCCCTCCACTTT. Protein: CASSLERTGYNSPLHF.

This clonotype was observed a few times. The chain uses TRBV10-3 and TRBJ2-7, with 11 bases fitting TRBD1. V lost 2 bases, J lost 1 base, and 4 bases stayed unmatched. The CDR3 loop spans 16 amino acids. Germline lookup yields CDR1 ENHRY and CDR2 SYGVKD. The CDR3 DNA follows: TGTGCCATCAGTGAGCCAGGGACAGGGGGATCCTACGAGCAGTACTTC. Its translation: CAISEPGTGGSYEQYF.

The rearrangement uses TRBV24-1 and TRBJ2-3; TRBD2 is a possible D gene (5 bases). The germline V gene has CDR1 KGHDR and CDR2 SFDVKD. V lost 6 bases to trimming and J lost 0 bases, with 6 bases between them. This CDR3 has 13 amino acids. CDR3 bases: TGTGCCACCAGTTGGACTAGCACAGATACGCAGTATTTT. The encoded protein is CATSWTSTDTQYF.

The chain is built from TRBV19 and TRBJ2-3, with TRBD1 matching over 8 bases. The CDR3 spans 13 residues. Trimming removed 5 bases from V and 4 bases from J; junction bases left unmatched: 2. CDR1 and CDR2 (germline): LNHDA, SQIVND (reference sequence). The DNA for the CDR3 is TGTGCCAGTAGTGACAGGGGCCCAGATACGCAGTATTTT. Translation gives CASSDRGPDTQYF.

There are a few counts of this clonotype. The chain has TRBV5-1 and TRBJ2-5; 10 nucleotides match TRBD2. This CDR3 is 14 amino acids long. The germline V gene encodes CDR1 SGHRS and CDR2 YFSETQ. V trimming: 2 bases; J trimming: 3 bases; junction bases outside the gene matches: 1. The CDR3 DNA sequence: TGCGCCAGCAGCTTTACTAGCGGGAAAGAGACCCAGTACTTC. Its translation is CASSFTSGKETQYF.

The chain carries TRBV19 and TRBJ1-4; weak D call: TRBD1 (5 bases). The ends were cut back, 7 bases at V and 6 bases at J, with 15 bases in the middle. This CDR3 region has 14 residues. Looked up from germline, CDR1 is LNHDA and CDR2 is SQIVND (reference sequence). This chain's CDR3 is CASKRGRVDEKLFF. In DNA form, the CDR3 reads TGTGCCAGTAAGAGGGGAAGAGTGGATGAAAAACTGTTTTTT. The complete variable domain, with remaining parts taken from reference TRBV19 and TRBJ1-4, reads DGGITQSPKYLFRKEGQNVTLSCEQNLNHDAMYWYRQDPGQGLRLIYYSQIVNDFQKGDIAEGYSVSREKKESFPLTVTSAQKNPTAFYLCASKRGRVDEKLFFGSGTQLSVL.

This clonotype was detected a few times. The chain employs TRBV12-3 or TRBV12-4 and TRBJ2-3; the D gene is possibly TRBD2 (6 bases). V lost 4 bases to trimming and J lost 0 bases, with 14 bases between them. CDR3 length: 16 residues. This CDR3 reads CASSYQLALSTDTQYF. The CDR3 DNA reads as TGTGCCAGCAGTTACCAACTAGCCCTCAGCACAGATACGCAGTATTTT.

This clonotype was seen ten or more times. V and J are TRBV14 and TRBJ2-3; TRBD2 matches at 9 bases. The V gene end was trimmed by 2 bases and the J gene end by 9 bases; junction bases not matched to a gene: 12. This CDR3 has 16 amino acids. From germline, CDR1 is SGHDN and CDR2 FVKESK. CDR3 nucleotide sequence: TGTGCCAGCAGCCAAAGTAGGGCTAGCGGGGTGAGGACGCAGTATTTT. Translation: CASSQSRASGVRTQYF.

This chain links TRBV7-3 with TRBJ2-1, with D unclear. This CDR3 comprises 17 residues. Trimming took 5 bases from V and 0 from J, leaving 17 bases between them. CDR1 and CDR2 (germline): SGHTA, FQGTGA. The CDR3: CASSLKAGPSSYNEQFF. The CDR3 nucleotides are TGTGCCAGCAGCCTAAAGGCCGGCCCCAGCTCCTACAATGAGCAGTTCTTC.

The rearrangement joins TRBV25-1 to TRBJ1-2; 9 bases align to TRBD1. The length of the CDR3 is 14 residues. The trim removed 4 bases at V and 6 bases at J, leaving 6 bases unmatched. Germline CDR1 reads MGHDK; CDR2 reads SYGVNS. The CDR3 region has the DNA TGTGCCAGCAGTGGTACAGGGGGCAGGAATGGCTACACCTTC. Its protein product is CASSGTGGRNGYTF.

The chain has TRBV6-6 and TRBJ2-1, with TRBD2 identical over 13 bases. Germline V gene lookup returns CDR1 MNHNY and CDR2 SVGAGI (reference sequence). The CDR3 covers 17 residues. J was trimmed by 7 bases and V by 2 bases; bases with no gene match: 8. CDR3 nucleotides: TGTGCCAGCAGTTACGGGACTAGCGGGGCGATGAGGAATGAGCAGTTCTTC. Translating it yields CASSYGTSGAMRNEQFF.

The chain combines TRBV5-1 with TRBJ2-5, with 8 bases that match TRBD1. Losses at the gene ends were 0 bases for V and 11 bases for J; bases not matched to a gene: 15. The CDR3 is made up of 16 amino acids. The germline gives CDR1 SGHRS, CDR2 YFSETQ. CDR3 in DNA: TGCGCCAGCAGCTTGGGGGGTGCGAGACAGGGGCGTGAGCAGTACTTC. Its protein is CASSLGGARQGREQYF.